This TCR beta chain was captured by sequencing in a study of T-cell reconstitution after alpha-beta-depleted transplantation in children. J was trimmed by 5 bases and V by 1 base; bases with no gene match: 6. The length of the CDR3 is 15 residues. Per the germline V gene, CDR1 is SGHKS and CDR2 is YYEKEE (reference sequence). Unique molecular identifiers were incorporated when the TCRbeta library was constructed. From the PCR reads, TCRdb called clonotypes with MiXCR, one entry per CDR3 protein. The sample holds around 410,000 distinct CDR3 sequences, approximately 11% seen once. The rearrangement uses TRBV5-5 and TRBJ2-5, with 9 bases that match TRBD1. Sequenced here: PBMCs from the stem cell graft donor, sampled from the stem cell graft. This sequence originates from a human donor who donated a stem cell graft to a child with acute myeloid leukemia. CDR3 loop: CASSLTGGLGETQYF. DNA for the CDR3: TGTGCCAGCAGCTTGACAGGGGGCCTGGGGGAGACCCAGTACTTC.